This is a list of T cell receptor beta chains from one sample in a study of OX40 agonist ivuxolimab in advanced cancers. The method was immunoSEQ multiplex PCR; TCRdb's version includes in-frame clones alone and lacks a portion of them. This table holds about 46,000 clones, just over 85% found once. This sample comprised CD4+ or CD8+ T cells sorted from blood, obtained in a trial of the OX40 agonist ivuxolimab. These receptors came from an adult with an advanced solid tumor such as melanoma, head and neck, liver or kidney cancer. CDR3s include the opening cysteine and the closing phenylalanine or tryptophan. The order of the fields is J gene, D gene, V gene, clone size, CDR3 DNA, CDR3 protein. The D gene is left open where the match is weak. Rows may omit the clone size; those that give it use once, few, many or a size class.

j_call: TRBJ1-4; d_call: TRBD1; v_call: TRBV30; clone_size: once; cdr3_nt: TGTGCCTGGAGTTTCGGGACAGGCGGTGAAAAACTGTTTTTT; cdr3_aa: CAWSFGTGGEKLFF
j_call: TRBJ1-4; d_call: .; v_call: TRBV4-3; clone_size: few; cdr3_nt: TGCGCCAGCAGCCAAGTAAGGGCTGAAAAACTGTTTTTT; cdr3_aa: CASSQVRAEKLFF
j_call: TRBJ1-1; d_call: TRBD1; v_call: TRBV6-1; clone_size: .; cdr3_nt: TGTGCCAGCAGCGACAGGGGCCGGGCTTTCTTT; cdr3_aa: CASSDRGRAFF
j_call: TRBJ2-3; d_call: TRBD2; v_call: TRBV9; clone_size: .; cdr3_nt: TGTGCCAGCAGCTGGACGGGGGGGAGCACAGATACGCAGTATTTT; cdr3_aa: CASSWTGGSTDTQYF
j_call: TRBJ2-2; d_call: .; v_call: TRBV19; clone_size: .; cdr3_nt: TGTGCCAGTAGTATAGCCCAACCCGGGGAGCTGTTTTTT; cdr3_aa: CASSIAQPGELFF
j_call: TRBJ2-3; d_call: .; v_call: TRBV19; clone_size: .; cdr3_nt: TGTGCCAGTAGCAACTACAGGGTTAGCACAGATACGCAGTATTTT; cdr3_aa: CASSNYRVSTDTQYF
j_call: TRBJ1-5; d_call: .; v_call: TRBV10-2; clone_size: .; cdr3_nt: TGCGCCAGCAGACTTGACAGCAAAAGCAATCAGCCCCAGCATTTT; cdr3_aa: CASRLDSKSNQPQHF
j_call: TRBJ2-7; d_call: .; v_call: TRBV25-1; clone_size: .; cdr3_nt: TGTGCCAGCAGTGGGATGGGGGTTAGGGACGAGCAGTACTTC; cdr3_aa: CASSGMGVRDEQYF
j_call: TRBJ2-7; d_call: TRBD1; v_call: TRBV30; clone_size: .; cdr3_nt: TGTGCCACCAGGACAGGGATGACGCGGGAGCAGTACTTC; cdr3_aa: CATRTGMTREQYF
j_call: TRBJ2-7; d_call: .; v_call: TRBV7-8; clone_size: .; cdr3_nt: TGTGCCAGCAGCCCGGGGTGGGGGGCTAGCTCCTACGAGCAGTACTTC; cdr3_aa: CASSPGWGASSYEQYF
j_call: TRBJ2-1; d_call: TRBD2; v_call: TRBV10-2; clone_size: once; cdr3_nt: TGCGCCAGCAGTGGGGCTAGCGGGAAGGATGAGCAGTTCTTC; cdr3_aa: CASSGASGKDEQFF
j_call: TRBJ1-1; d_call: TRBD1; v_call: TRBV28; clone_size: .; cdr3_nt: TGTGCCAGCAGTTTACAACAGGGGTCGTGGAACACTGAAGCTTTCTTT; cdr3_aa: CASSLQQGSWNTEAFF
j_call: TRBJ2-2; d_call: .; v_call: TRBV11-1; clone_size: few; cdr3_nt: TGTGCCAGCAGTTCACAGAACACCGGGGAGCTGTTTTTT; cdr3_aa: CASSSQNTGELFF
j_call: TRBJ2-5; d_call: .; v_call: TRBV13; clone_size: .; cdr3_nt: TGTGCCAGCAGCTTCTACTCCGAGGACAGGGAGGGGACCCAGTACTTC; cdr3_aa: CASSFYSEDREGTQYF
j_call: TRBJ2-3; d_call: .; v_call: TRBV4-1; clone_size: once; cdr3_nt: TGCGCCAGCAGCCAACACTACACCCCCGGGGATACGCAGTATTTT; cdr3_aa: CASSQHYTPGDTQYF
j_call: TRBJ1-5; d_call: .; v_call: TRBV2; clone_size: .; cdr3_nt: TGTGCCAGCAGTCGGGGGCAGGGGCAGCCCCAGCATTTT; cdr3_aa: CASSRGQGQPQHF
j_call: TRBJ2-5; d_call: .; v_call: TRBV7-7; clone_size: .; cdr3_nt: TGTGCTAGCAGCCCGGGTTTTGGGGAGACCCAGTACTTC; cdr3_aa: CASSPGFGETQYF
j_call: TRBJ1-1; d_call: TRBD1; v_call: TRBV2; clone_size: .; cdr3_nt: TGTGCCAGCAGTGATGACAGGGCGCTCTCGGGGAACACTGAAGCTTTCTTT; cdr3_aa: CASSDDRALSGNTEAFF
j_call: TRBJ2-1; d_call: .; v_call: TRBV6-5; clone_size: .; cdr3_nt: TGTGCCAGCAGTTTGACGGTAAGCTCCTACAATGAGCAGTTCTTC; cdr3_aa: CASSLTVSSYNEQFF
j_call: TRBJ1-2; d_call: TRBD1; v_call: TRBV27; clone_size: .; cdr3_nt: TGTGCCAGCAGCTTAGGGGGCGGGTATGGCTACACCTTC; cdr3_aa: CASSLGGGYGYTF
j_call: TRBJ2-5; d_call: TRBD1; v_call: TRBV28; clone_size: .; cdr3_nt: TGTGCCAGCAGTGGACAGGGGGAGACCCAGTACTTC; cdr3_aa: CASSGQGETQYF
j_call: TRBJ1-1; d_call: .; v_call: TRBV5-1; clone_size: .; cdr3_nt: TGCGCCAGCAGCTCCGATTTACAGCCTAGCACTGAAGCTTTCTTT; cdr3_aa: CASSSDLQPSTEAFF
j_call: TRBJ1-1; d_call: .; v_call: TRBV7-9; clone_size: once; cdr3_nt: TGTGCCAGCAGCAAAGGCCCGGGGGCGAACACTGAAGCTTTCTTT; cdr3_aa: CASSKGPGANTEAFF
j_call: TRBJ2-7; d_call: .; v_call: TRBV7-2; clone_size: .; cdr3_nt: TGTGCCAGCAGCTCCCGTAGGACGGGGGAGGAGCAGTACTTC; cdr3_aa: CASSSRRTGEEQYF
j_call: TRBJ2-3; d_call: TRBD1; v_call: TRBV13; clone_size: .; cdr3_nt: TGTGCCAGCAGTCAACAGGGGCGGGATACGCAGTATTTT; cdr3_aa: CASSQQGRDTQYF
j_call: TRBJ1-4; d_call: .; v_call: TRBV19; clone_size: few; cdr3_nt: TGTGCCAGTACTCTGGAGGGGAATGAAAAACTGTTTTTT; cdr3_aa: CASTLEGNEKLFF
j_call: TRBJ1-2; d_call: .; v_call: TRBV6-5; clone_size: few; cdr3_nt: TGTGCCAGCAGTTTAATCGCCTATGGCTACACCTTC; cdr3_aa: CASSLIAYGYTF
j_call: TRBJ2-3; d_call: .; v_call: TRBV5-8; clone_size: .; cdr3_nt: TGTGCCAGCAGCGCTCCGTACAAGGCCACAGATACGCAGTATTTT; cdr3_aa: CASSAPYKATDTQYF
j_call: TRBJ1-1; d_call: TRBD1; v_call: TRBV19; clone_size: .; cdr3_nt: TGTGCCAGTCAACAGGGGACACTGAACACTGAAGCTTTCTTT; cdr3_aa: CASQQGTLNTEAFF
j_call: TRBJ2-1; d_call: TRBD1; v_call: TRBV11-1; clone_size: .; cdr3_nt: TGTGCCAGCAGTATTACAGGGGAATGGAATGAGCAGTTCTTC; cdr3_aa: CASSITGEWNEQFF
j_call: TRBJ2-3; d_call: .; v_call: TRBV11-2; clone_size: few; cdr3_nt: TGTGCCAGCAGCTTAAAAGTGAGACAGGATGGGGGCGCAGATACGCAGTATTTT; cdr3_aa: CASSLKVRQDGGADTQYF
j_call: TRBJ1-1; d_call: .; v_call: TRBV11-3; clone_size: .; cdr3_nt: TGTGCCAGCAGCTCTACAGTACAGAACACTGAAGCTTTCTTT; cdr3_aa: CASSSTVQNTEAFF
j_call: TRBJ2-1; d_call: TRBD2; v_call: TRBV6-4; clone_size: .; cdr3_nt: TGTGCCAGCAGTGGGACTAGCGGGAACAATGAGCAGTTCTTC; cdr3_aa: CASSGTSGNNEQFF
j_call: TRBJ1-1; d_call: .; v_call: TRBV9; clone_size: .; cdr3_nt: TGTGCCAGCACTTCGGAGGGGGGCAGGACTGAAGCTTTCTTT; cdr3_aa: CASTSEGGRTEAFF
j_call: TRBJ2-7; d_call: TRBD1; v_call: TRBV2; clone_size: .; cdr3_nt: TGTGCCAGTTCCAGGGGGCGTGAGCAGTACTTC; cdr3_aa: CASSRGREQYF
j_call: TRBJ2-1; d_call: TRBD2; v_call: TRBV5-1; clone_size: .; cdr3_nt: TGCGCCAGCAGAAAAACTAGCGGGAGTTACAATGAGCAGTTCTTC; cdr3_aa: CASRKTSGSYNEQFF
j_call: TRBJ2-7; d_call: .; v_call: TRBV28; clone_size: .; cdr3_nt: TGTGCCAGCAGTCCCGTGGGGCGGGCGGACTTCTACGAGCAGTACTTC; cdr3_aa: CASSPVGRADFYEQYF
j_call: TRBJ2-5; d_call: .; v_call: TRBV18; clone_size: .; cdr3_nt: TGTGCCAGCTCATCAGGAGGGGCGCAACAAGAGACCCAGTACTTC; cdr3_aa: CASSSGGAQQETQYF
j_call: TRBJ2-5; d_call: TRBD1; v_call: TRBV18; clone_size: .; cdr3_nt: TGTGCCAGCTCCCCAAACGACAGGGCCGGAGAGACCCAGTACTTC; cdr3_aa: CASSPNDRAGETQYF
j_call: TRBJ2-1; d_call: TRBD2; v_call: TRBV7-3; clone_size: few; cdr3_nt: TGTGCCAGCAGCTTAATGGCTAGCGGGGGTACGGACAATGAGCAGTTCTTC; cdr3_aa: CASSLMASGGTDNEQFF
j_call: TRBJ1-2; d_call: .; v_call: TRBV19; clone_size: .; cdr3_nt: TGTGCCAGTACCCAGGGAAGGAACTATGGCTACACCTTC; cdr3_aa: CASTQGRNYGYTF
j_call: TRBJ2-4; d_call: .; v_call: TRBV6-5; clone_size: few; cdr3_nt: TGTGCCAGCACCCAGGGGATCGGTACGGGCATTCAGTACTTC; cdr3_aa: CASTQGIGTGIQYF
j_call: TRBJ2-7; d_call: TRBD2; v_call: TRBV19; clone_size: .; cdr3_nt: TGTGCCAGTAGTGAGACTAGCGGGGACCTGTACGAGCAGTACTTC; cdr3_aa: CASSETSGDLYEQYF
j_call: TRBJ2-1; d_call: .; v_call: TRBV21-1; clone_size: .; cdr3_nt: TGTGCCAGCAGCAAAGCGGGACTAGCCGTTTGTGAGCAGTTCTTC; cdr3_aa: CASSKAGLAVCEQFF
j_call: TRBJ1-1; d_call: .; v_call: TRBV2; clone_size: few; cdr3_nt: TGTGCCAGCAGTGGACGGGGAGGACTGAACACTGAAGCTTTCTTT; cdr3_aa: CASSGRGGLNTEAFF
j_call: TRBJ2-2; d_call: .; v_call: TRBV7-3; clone_size: .; cdr3_nt: TGTGCCAGCAGCCAAGTAGGAGCGAACACCGGGGAGCTGTTTTTT; cdr3_aa: CASSQVGANTGELFF
j_call: TRBJ2-1; d_call: .; v_call: TRBV19; clone_size: .; cdr3_nt: TGTGCCAGTCAGGGCTCTATGTGGGAGGCCTACAATGAGCAGTTCTTC; cdr3_aa: CASQGSMWEAYNEQFF
j_call: TRBJ2-5; d_call: .; v_call: TRBV19; clone_size: .; cdr3_nt: TGTGCCAGTAGTATGAGGGGGATTCAAGAGACCCAGTACTTC; cdr3_aa: CASSMRGIQETQYF
j_call: TRBJ1-2; d_call: TRBD1; v_call: TRBV7-2; clone_size: .; cdr3_nt: TGTGCCAGCAGCAAGGGACAGGGCGACTATGGCTACACCTTC; cdr3_aa: CASSKGQGDYGYTF